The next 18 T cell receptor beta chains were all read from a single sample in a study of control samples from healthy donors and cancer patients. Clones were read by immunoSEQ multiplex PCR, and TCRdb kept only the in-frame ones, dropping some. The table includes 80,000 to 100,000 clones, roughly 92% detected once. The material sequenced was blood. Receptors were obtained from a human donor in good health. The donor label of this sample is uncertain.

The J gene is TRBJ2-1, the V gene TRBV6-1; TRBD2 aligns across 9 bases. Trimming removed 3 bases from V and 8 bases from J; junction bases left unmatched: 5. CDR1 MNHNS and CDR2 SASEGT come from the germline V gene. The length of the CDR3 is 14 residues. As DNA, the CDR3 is TGTGCCAGCAGTGACGGCGGGGGGGCTGATGAGCAGTTCTTC. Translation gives CASSDGGGADEQFF.

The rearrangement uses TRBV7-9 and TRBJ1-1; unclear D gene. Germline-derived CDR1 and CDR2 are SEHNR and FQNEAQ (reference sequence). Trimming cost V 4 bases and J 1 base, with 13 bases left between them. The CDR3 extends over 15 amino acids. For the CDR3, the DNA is TGTGCCAGCAGCTCCTCGCCCCCGGGGAACACTGAAGCTTTCTTT. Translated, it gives CASSSSPPGNTEAFF.

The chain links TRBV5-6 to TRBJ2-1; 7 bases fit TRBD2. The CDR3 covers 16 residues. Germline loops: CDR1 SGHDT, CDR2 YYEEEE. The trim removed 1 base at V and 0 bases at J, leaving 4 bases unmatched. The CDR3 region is CASSLPSGASYNEQFF. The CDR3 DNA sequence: TGTGCCAGCAGCTTGCCCAGCGGGGCCTCCTACAATGAGCAGTTCTTC.

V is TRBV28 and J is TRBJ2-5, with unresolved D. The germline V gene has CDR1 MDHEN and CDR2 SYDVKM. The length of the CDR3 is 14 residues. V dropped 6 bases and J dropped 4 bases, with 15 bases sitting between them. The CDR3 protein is CASRQHSKRETQYF. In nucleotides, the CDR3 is TGTGCCAGCAGGCAACACTCCAAGCGAGAGACCCAGTACTTC.

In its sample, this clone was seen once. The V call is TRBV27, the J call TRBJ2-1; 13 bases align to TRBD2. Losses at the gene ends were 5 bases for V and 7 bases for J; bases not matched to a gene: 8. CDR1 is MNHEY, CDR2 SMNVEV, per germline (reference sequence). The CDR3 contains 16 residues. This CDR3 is CASSPITSGGGNEQFF. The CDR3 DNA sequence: TGTGCCAGCAGTCCAATCACTAGCGGGGGGGGAAATGAGCAGTTCTTC.

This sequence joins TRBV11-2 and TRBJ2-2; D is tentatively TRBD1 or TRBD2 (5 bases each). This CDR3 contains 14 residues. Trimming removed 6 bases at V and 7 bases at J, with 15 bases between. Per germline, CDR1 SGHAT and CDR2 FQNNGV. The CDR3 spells CASSSGPADGELFF. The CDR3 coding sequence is TGTGCCAGCAGTTCGGGACCAGCGGACGGGGAGCTGTTTTTT. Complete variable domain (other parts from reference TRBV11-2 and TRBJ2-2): EAGVAQSPRYKIIEKRQSVAFWCNPISGHATLYWYQQILGQGPKLLIQFQNNGVVDDSQLPKDRFSAERLKGVDSTLKIQPAKLEDSAVYLCASSSGPADGELFFGEGSRLTVL.

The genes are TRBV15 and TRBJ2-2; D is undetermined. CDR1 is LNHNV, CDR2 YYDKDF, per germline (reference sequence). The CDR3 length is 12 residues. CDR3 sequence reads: CPYPGNTGELFF. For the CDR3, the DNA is TGTCCCTACCCAGGGAACACCGGGGAGCTGTTTTTT.

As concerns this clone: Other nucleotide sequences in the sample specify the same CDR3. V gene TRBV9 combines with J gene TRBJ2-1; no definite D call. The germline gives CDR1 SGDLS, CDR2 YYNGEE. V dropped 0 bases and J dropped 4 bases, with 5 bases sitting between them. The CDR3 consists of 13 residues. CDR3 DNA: TGTGCCAGCAGCGTAGCGGATTACAATGAGCAGTTCTTC. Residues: CASSVADYNEQFF.

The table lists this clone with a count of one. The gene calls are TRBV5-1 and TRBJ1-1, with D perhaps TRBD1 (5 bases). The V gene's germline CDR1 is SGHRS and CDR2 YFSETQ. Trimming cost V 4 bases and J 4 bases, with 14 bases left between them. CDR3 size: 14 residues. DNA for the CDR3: TGCGCCAGCAGCCAGGACACGGCTGGCACTGAAGCTTTCTTT. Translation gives CASSQDTAGTEAFF.

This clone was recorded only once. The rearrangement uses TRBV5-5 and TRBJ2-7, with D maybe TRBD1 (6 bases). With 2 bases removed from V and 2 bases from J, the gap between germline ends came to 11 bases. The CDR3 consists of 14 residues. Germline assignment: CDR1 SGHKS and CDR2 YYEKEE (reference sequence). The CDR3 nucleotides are TGTGCCAGCAGCTTTATGACAGGTCCCTACGAGCAGTACGTC. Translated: CASSFMTGPYEQYV.

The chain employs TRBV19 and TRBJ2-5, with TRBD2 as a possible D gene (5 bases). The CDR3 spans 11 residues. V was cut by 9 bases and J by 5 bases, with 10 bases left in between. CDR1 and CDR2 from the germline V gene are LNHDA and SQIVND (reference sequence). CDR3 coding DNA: TGTGCCAGCAAACGAGGGGAGACCCAGTACTTC. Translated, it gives CASKRGETQYF.

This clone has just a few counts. CDR3 coding DNA: TGTGCCAGCCCCGCGGGCAGCAGGGAGCAGTTCTTC. Amino acid sequence: CASPAGSREQFF. The gene calls are TRBV2 and TRBJ2-1; perhaps TRBD2 as D (5 bases). CDR3 length equals 12 residues. CDR1 and CDR2 (germline): SNHLY, FYNNEI. Trimming cost V 8 bases and J 10 bases, with 15 bases left between them. Using reference TRBV2 and TRBJ2-1 for the parts outside the CDR3, the full variable domain is EPEVTQTPSHQVTQMGQEVILRCVPISNHLYFYWYRQILGQKVEFLVSFYNNEISEKSEIFDDQFSVERPDGSNFTLKIRSTKLEDSAMYFCASPAGSREQFFGPGTRLTVL.

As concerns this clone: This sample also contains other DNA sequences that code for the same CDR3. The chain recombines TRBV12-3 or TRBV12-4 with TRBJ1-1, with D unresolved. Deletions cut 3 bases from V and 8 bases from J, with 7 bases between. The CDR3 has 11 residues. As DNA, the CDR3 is TGTGCCAGCAGTTTGGGAACCGAAGCTTTCTTT. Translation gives CASSLGTEAFF.

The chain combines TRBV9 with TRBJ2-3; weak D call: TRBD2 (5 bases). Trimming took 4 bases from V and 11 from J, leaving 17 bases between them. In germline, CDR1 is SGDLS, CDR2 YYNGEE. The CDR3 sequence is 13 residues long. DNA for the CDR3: TGTGCCAGCAGCCCTTGGACCGCCGAGGGGCAGTATTTT. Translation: CASSPWTAEGQYF.

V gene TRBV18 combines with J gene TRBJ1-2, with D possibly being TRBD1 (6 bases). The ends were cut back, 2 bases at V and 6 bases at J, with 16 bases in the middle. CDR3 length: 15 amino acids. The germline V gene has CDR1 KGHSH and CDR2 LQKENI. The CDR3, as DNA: TGTGCCAGCTCACCAGCCCTGACAGGAGGCGATGGCTACACCTTC. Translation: CASSPALTGGDGYTF.

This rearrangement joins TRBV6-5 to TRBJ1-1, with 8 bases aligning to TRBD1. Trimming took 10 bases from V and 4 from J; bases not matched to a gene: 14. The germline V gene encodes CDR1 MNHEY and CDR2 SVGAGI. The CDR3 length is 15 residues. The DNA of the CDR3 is TGTGCCACCAAAGGGAGAAAACAGGGGGGCACTGAAGCTTTCTTT. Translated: CATKGRKQGGTEAFF.

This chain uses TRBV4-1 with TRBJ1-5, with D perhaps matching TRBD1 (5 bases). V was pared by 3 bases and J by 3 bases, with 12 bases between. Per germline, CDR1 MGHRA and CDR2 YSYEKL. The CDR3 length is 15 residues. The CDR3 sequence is CASSHRDSFNQPQHF. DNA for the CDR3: TGCGCCAGCAGCCACCGAGACAGCTTCAATCAGCCCCAGCATTTT.

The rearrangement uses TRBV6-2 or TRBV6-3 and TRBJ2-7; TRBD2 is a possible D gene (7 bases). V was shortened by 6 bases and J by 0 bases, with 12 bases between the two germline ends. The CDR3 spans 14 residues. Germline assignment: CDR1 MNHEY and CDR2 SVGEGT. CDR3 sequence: CASSRGAPSYEQYF. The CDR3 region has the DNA TGTGCCAGCAGCCGGGGGGCCCCCTCCTACGAGCAGTACTTC.